This TCR beta chain is drawn from a study of blood T cell repertoires in COVID-19. Libraries were prepared by immunoSEQ multiplex PCR; TCRdb keeps only in-frame clonotypes and omits some of them. The sample carries 300,000 to 350,000 clones, roughly 87% recorded once. CDR3 length equals 14 residues. V was cut by 0 bases and J by 4 bases, with 10 bases left in between. Germline CDR1 SGHKS, CDR2 YYEKEE (reference sequence). The sample was peripheral blood. This chain joins TRBV5-5 and TRBJ2-5; the D gene is possibly TRBD1 (5 bases). This sequence originates from a young man with active or convalescent COVID-19. This CDR3 is CASSLAGIGETQYF. CDR3 coding DNA: TGTGCCAGCAGCTTGGCAGGGATTGGAGAGACCCAGTACTTC.